This T cell receptor beta chain was documented in a study of T cell changes during pregnancy in multiple sclerosis. Sequencing used immunoSEQ multiplex PCR; TCRdb keeps in-frame clones, though not all of them. The table includes almost 55,000 clones, around 90% detected once. Trimming took 6 bases from V and 0 from J; bases not matched to a gene: 7. CDR1 and CDR2 from the germline V gene are PRHDT and FYEKMQ (reference sequence). The CDR3 has 16 amino acids. This rearrangement joins TRBV13 to TRBJ2-3; 9 nucleotides align to TRBD1. This sample comprised CD8+ T cells from peripheral blood mononuclear cells, obtained before pregnancy. This TCR derives from a female donor with multiple sclerosis, enrolled in a pregnancy study. The CDR3 nucleotides are TGTGCCAGCAGGAATACAGGGGGCGCAAGCACAGATACGCAGTATTTT. Its translation is CASRNTGGASTDTQYF.